The 14 T cell receptor beta chains given below trace back to one sample, sequenced in a study of vaccination effects on CD4 cells after COVID-19. Produced via immunoSEQ multiplex PCR; TCRdb's table is partial and in-frame only. The sample records some 68,000 clones, around 81% being singletons. Antigens for these TCRs are unknown. Pools of viral peptides were used by the ViraFEST assay to expand antigen-specific CD4+ T cells ahead of sequencing. Culture proceeded for approximately nine days, and CD4+ T cells were then isolated. BNT162b2 vaccine or mRNA-1273 vaccine was given to participants in two doses. This specimen was CD4+ T cells from PBMCs cultured with HCoV-229E spike peptides, taken after COVID-19 vaccination. The receptor set was obtained from a human donor who received a COVID-19 vaccine.

This clone was counted a few times. The chain carries TRBV7-6 and TRBJ2-3; D ambiguous. The V gene lost 4 bases and the J gene lost 0 bases, with 11 bases spanning the gap. This CDR3 spans 15 amino acids. In germline, CDR1 is SGHVS, CDR2 FNYEAQ. CDR3 region: CASSSIGPSTDTQYF. The CDR3 bases are TGTGCCAGCAGCTCCATAGGGCCCAGCACAGATACGCAGTATTTT.

V usage is TRBV5-1 and J usage is TRBJ2-2; D gene uncertain. V was shortened by 2 bases and J by 0 bases, with 14 bases between the two germline ends. The CDR3 has 17 amino acids. Germline V CDR1 and CDR2: SGHRS, YFSETQ. CDR3 residues: CASSFQITAANTGELFF. Written as DNA, the CDR3 is TGCGCCAGCAGCTTTCAGATAACCGCTGCGAACACCGGGGAGCTGTTTTTT.

The chain joins TRBV5-8 to TRBJ1-4; D is possibly TRBD1 (6 bases). The CDR3 is 19 amino acids. Germline V gene sequence: CDR1 SGHTS, CDR2 YDEGEE. Trimming pared 4 bases from V and 4 bases from J, leaving 26 bases between. CDR3 in amino acids: CASSPGSGTFLLVNEKLFF. The CDR3 DNA sequence: TGTGCCAGCAGCCCAGGATCCGGGACATTCTTGCTCGTTAATGAAAAACTGTTTTTT. Full variable domain (remainder filled in from reference TRBV5-8 and TRBJ1-4): EAGVTQSPTHLIKTRGQQATLRCSPISGHTSVYWYQQALGLGLQFLLWYDEGEERNRGNFPPRFSGRQFPNYSSELNVNALELEDSALYLCASSPGSGTFLLVNEKLFFGSGTQLSVL.

V is TRBV19 and J is TRBJ2-1, with TRBD2 identical over 10 bases. The germline gives CDR1 LNHDA, CDR2 SQIVND (reference sequence). The ends lost 8 bases at V and 6 bases at J; junction bases unmatched: 4. The CDR3 runs 13 residues. The CDR3 DNA is TGTGCCAGTCGACTAGCGGGTGGCAATGAGCAGTTCTTC. Its translation is CASRLAGGNEQFF.

V gene TRBV27 combines with J gene TRBJ2-2; a possible D gene is TRBD1 (5 bases). CDR1 and CDR2 from the germline V gene are MNHEY and SMNVEV (reference sequence). The germline V and J ends were trimmed by 3 bases and 1 base, with 9 bases remaining between them. The CDR3 has 15 residues. The CDR3 sequence: CASSFRVWNTGELFF. CDR3 nucleotide sequence: TGTGCCAGCAGTTTCAGGGTGTGGAACACCGGGGAGCTGTTTTTT.

This chain connects TRBV6-1 to TRBJ1-6, with D unresolved. Germline CDR1 is MNHNS and CDR2 is SASEGT. This CDR3 is built from 14 residues. Trimming stripped 1 base from V and 4 bases from J, with 5 bases between. The CDR3 loop is CASSEEMYNSPLHF. The CDR3 region has the DNA TGTGCCAGCAGTGAAGAGATGTATAATTCACCCCTCCACTTT.

The genes are TRBV15 and TRBJ2-4, with D uncertain. The V gene lost 0 bases and the J gene lost 0 bases, with 6 bases spanning the gap. Germline lookup yields CDR1 LNHNV and CDR2 YYDKDF (reference sequence). The length of the CDR3 is 15 residues. As DNA, the CDR3 is TGTGCCACCAGCAGAGATCTAATAGCCAAAAACATTCAGTACTTC. Translation: CATSRDLIAKNIQYF.

This chain links TRBV28 with TRBJ2-5, with TRBD2 matching 14 bases. The CDR3 spans 15 residues. Trimming cost V 9 bases and J 5 bases; bases outside gene matches: 8. Germline V lookup: CDR1 MDHEN, CDR2 SYDVKM. The CDR3, as DNA: TGTGCCAGTACGACTAGCGGGGGGGCCCGTGAGACCCAGTACTTC. It codes for CASTTSGGARETQYF.

This clone has just one count. The CDR3 is CASSHQAGRGEETQYF. The CDR3, as DNA: TGTGCCAGCAGCCACCAAGCCGGCCGGGGCGAAGAGACCCAGTACTTC. The rearrangement uses TRBV5-4 and TRBJ2-5; the D gene could be TRBD1 or TRBD2 (5 bases each). The V gene lost 4 bases and the J gene lost 3 bases, with 19 bases spanning the gap. The CDR3 runs 16 residues. In germline, CDR1 is SGHNT, CDR2 YYREEE (reference sequence).

This chain links TRBV24-1 with TRBJ1-5, with D unresolved. The CDR3 spans 16 residues. Germline V lookup: CDR1 KGHDR, CDR2 SFDVKD. Trimming took off 4 bases at V and 4 bases at J, with 16 bases between the two ends. CDR3 residues: CATSDRREGFNQPQHF. The DNA of the CDR3 is TGTGCCACCAGTGACCGACGGGAGGGATTTAATCAGCCCCAGCATTTT.

Only a few counts were recorded for this clone. This chain connects TRBV9 to TRBJ1-3, with no clear D. CDR3 length equals 15 residues. Trimming took 6 bases from V and 9 from J, leaving 22 bases between them. Germline V lookup: CDR1 SGDLS, CDR2 YYNGEE. The DNA for the CDR3 is TGTGCCAGCACCCCTACTGTGGGTTCGGTTAGCACCATATATTTT. This codes for CASTPTVGSVSTIYF.

Only a few counts were recorded for this clone. The V call is TRBV4-1, the J call TRBJ2-1; D is unclear. This CDR3 has 12 residues. The germline V gene encodes CDR1 MGHRA and CDR2 YSYEKL. V dropped 7 bases and J dropped 7 bases, with 11 bases sitting between them. CDR3 protein: CASKGWENEQFF. In nucleotides, the CDR3 is TGCGCCAGCAAGGGTTGGGAAAATGAGCAGTTCTTC.

The chain combines TRBV19 with TRBJ1-4; 7 positions match TRBD1. The CDR3 has 14 amino acids. The germline gives CDR1 LNHDA, CDR2 SQIVND (reference sequence). J lost 7 bases, V lost 4 bases, and 6 bases had no gene match. CDR3 sequence: CASSSTGAGEKLFF. The CDR3 bases are TGTGCCAGTAGTAGCACAGGGGCTGGTGAAAAACTGTTTTTT.

The CDR3 sequence is CASSSLYPSTGELFF. CDR3 in DNA: TGTGCCAGCAGCTCCTTATATCCAAGCACCGGGGAGCTGTTTTTT. The chain carries TRBV7-3 and TRBJ2-2, with D unresolved. Per the germline V gene, CDR1 is SGHTA and CDR2 is FQGTGA. Deletions cut 4 bases from V and 4 bases from J, with 13 bases between. This CDR3 has 15 amino acids.